A single sample gave rise to the 2 T cell receptor beta chains below, sequenced in a study of shared clonotypes between healthy human individuals. Clones were sequenced by immunoSEQ multiplex PCR, and TCRdb holds only the in-frame ones, with some missing. The table has about 820,000 clones, 80% to 95% seen once; the top ten hold approximately 25%. Naive CD8 isolation took CD45RO-negative cells positively selected for CCR7 and excluded terminally differentiated effector memory CD45RA+ cells. Material for sequencing was naive CD8+ T cells sorted from blood. The receptors shown here come from a man aged 30-40 years in good health.

The V gene is TRBV27, the J gene TRBJ1-2; the match to TRBD1 covers 8 bases. The CDR3 length is 13 residues. Germline V gene data show CDR1 as MNHEY and CDR2 as SMNVEV (reference sequence). The trim removed 8 bases at V and 8 bases at J, leaving 10 bases unmatched. The chain's CDR3 is CASRLGTGSGYTF. The CDR3 DNA reads TGTGCCAGCCGGTTGGGGACAGGCTCCGGCTACACCTTC.

This sequence joins TRBV6-5 and TRBJ2-7; D unclear. V was trimmed by 4 bases and J by 4 bases, leaving 8 bases between them. CDR1 MNHEY and CDR2 SVGAGI come from the germline V gene. CDR3 length equals 12 residues. CDR3 in DNA: TGTGCCAGCAGTTGTAAGATTTACGAGCAGTACTTC. Protein sequence: CASSCKIYEQYF.